One and the same sample provided the 11 T cell receptor beta chains below, sequenced in a study of cytomegalovirus exposure and HLA in healthy donors (dated by TCRdb to about 2017). The library was made by the immunoSEQ multiplex PCR assay. For the multiplex PCR, a mixture combining 60 forward primers for TCR Vbeta segments and 13 reverse primers for TCR Jbeta segments was used. As stored in TCRdb, this immuneACCESS dataset retains in-frame rearrangements with V and J assigned. A fraction of the clones does not appear; measured against another copy, unresolved V genes explain less than half of the discrepancy, and the remainder lacks a known reason. The sample contains about 98,000 clones, roughly 70% of them found a single time. The leading ten clones occupy around 1.8% of the sample. The specimen sequenced was PBMCs. These receptors all stem from a male donor in good health and CMV-seronegative.

The chain is built from TRBV2 and TRBJ2-7; TRBD1 aligns across 7 bases. The CDR3 spans 16 residues. Trimming at V came to 7 bases and at J to 0 bases, leaving 12 bases not matched to a gene. CDR1 SNHLY and CDR2 FYNNEI come from the germline V gene. CDR3 coding DNA: TGTGCCAGCACCGGAGACCCGGGACAGACCTCCTACGAGCAGTACTTC. Protein sequence: CASTGDPGQTSYEQYF. Drawing the rest from reference TRBV2 and TRBJ2-7, the complete variable domain is EPEVTQTPSHQVTQMGQEVILRCVPISNHLYFYWYRQILGQKVEFLVSFYNNEISEKSEIFDDQFSVERPDGSNFTLKIRSTKLEDSAMYFCASTGDPGQTSYEQYFGPGTRLTVT.

CDR3 region: CASSQAYRGAGTDTQYF. CDR3 bases: TGCGCCAGCAGCCAGGCCTACAGGGGAGCCGGCACAGATACGCAGTATTTT. The chain is built from TRBV4-3 and TRBJ2-3; the match to TRBD1 covers 7 bases. From germline, CDR1 is LGHNA and CDR2 YSLEER. The CDR3 is 17 amino acids. V dropped 3 bases and J dropped 1; count of bases not matched to a gene: 10.

On this clone itself: Other DNA sequences within the sample encode an identical CDR3. The chain employs TRBV7-2 and TRBJ2-7; TRBD2 matches at 8 bases. Germline CDR1 is SGHTA and CDR2 is FQGNSA. Losses at the gene ends were 2 bases for V and 0 bases for J; bases not matched to a gene: 0. The CDR3 runs 14 residues. The CDR3 is CASSLTSGSYEQYF. CDR3 DNA sequence: TGTGCCAGCAGCTTAACTAGCGGCTCCTACGAGCAGTACTTC. The whole variable domain, remainder taken from reference TRBV7-2 and TRBJ2-7, is GAGVSQSPSNKVTEKGKDVELRCDPISGHTALYWYRQSLGQGLEFLIYFQGNSAPDKSGLPSDRFSAERTGGSVSTLTIQRTQQEDSAVYLCASSLTSGSYEQYFGPGTRLTVT.

The V gene is TRBV6-6, the J gene TRBJ1-5, with a tentative D call TRBD1 (6 bases). CDR3 length: 15 residues. From germline, CDR1 is MNHNY and CDR2 SVGAGI (reference sequence). V dropped 6 bases and J dropped 4 bases, with 16 bases sitting between them. The CDR3 protein is CASSRGAGTNQPQHF. For the CDR3, the DNA is TGTGCCAGCAGCCGGGGGGCCGGGACGAATCAGCCCCAGCATTTT.

The J gene is TRBJ2-1, the V gene TRBV9, with D possibly being TRBD2 (6 bases). Germline V gene sequence: CDR1 SGDLS, CDR2 YYNGEE. The CDR3 is 17 residues long. Deletions cut 0 bases from V and 2 bases from J, with 15 bases between. The CDR3 region has the DNA TGTGCCAGCAGCGTAGGAGTCGGGAGTGGGACCTACAATGAGCAGTTCTTC. It yields the protein CASSVGVGSGTYNEQFF.

The chain couples TRBV25-1 to TRBJ2-2, with D tentatively TRBD2 (5 bases). The CDR3 covers 15 residues. V was pared by 1 base and J by 1 base, with 7 bases between. Germline V lookup: CDR1 MGHDK, CDR2 SYGVNS. CDR3 loop: CASSELGGNTGELFF. In nucleotides, the CDR3 is TGTGCCAGCAGTGAATTAGGAGGGAACACCGGGGAGCTGTTTTTT.

The chain employs TRBV7-6 and TRBJ1-1, with unresolved D. CDR3 length: 13 amino acids. V was cut by 4 bases and J by 11 bases, with 17 bases left in between. Germline-derived CDR1 and CDR2 are SGHVS and FNYEAQ. This CDR3 reads CASSSMGGSLAFF. The CDR3 DNA is TGTGCCAGCAGCTCTATGGGAGGGAGTTTGGCTTTCTTT.

The J gene is TRBJ2-7, the V gene TRBV28, with 8 bases that match TRBD2. With 2 bases clipped from V and 3 bases from J, the junction kept 9 bases outside the gene matches. The CDR3 loop spans 16 amino acids. The germline V gene has CDR1 MDHEN and CDR2 SYDVKM. DNA for the CDR3: TGTGCCAGCAGTTTAATGGCTGGCGGGAGGATCTACGAGCAGTACTTC. It codes for CASSLMAGGRIYEQYF.

This sequence joins TRBV27 and TRBJ1-1; 7 positions agree with TRBD1. Germline V gene data show CDR1 as MNHEY and CDR2 as SMNVEV (reference sequence). Germline trimming cut 7 bases from V and 6 bases from J; bases unmatched to any gene: 29. This CDR3 region has 20 residues. This CDR3 is CASNRDPQGRRLLGFAEAFF. The DNA for the CDR3 is TGTGCCAGCAACCGGGACCCACAGGGGCGGCGTCTTTTGGGTTTCGCTGAAGCTTTCTTT.

The CDR3 spells CASSFRDRGRETQYF. Here the CDR3 DNA reads TGTGCCAGCAGCTTCCGGGACAGGGGGCGTGAGACCCAGTACTTC. The rearrangement joins TRBV9 to TRBJ2-5, with TRBD1 matching over 12 bases. The germline V gene has CDR1 SGDLS and CDR2 YYNGEE. The junction had 6 bases not matched to a gene; V was cut back by 4 bases and J by 5 bases. The CDR3 loop spans 15 amino acids.

The chain employs TRBV7-2 and TRBJ2-1; no clear D. The CDR3 runs 15 residues. CDR1 is SGHTA and CDR2 is FQGNSA in the germline V gene. Deletions cut 3 bases from V and 0 bases from J, with 9 bases between. The CDR3 region has the DNA TGTGCCAGCAGCTTTTTGCGAAGCTCCTACAATGAGCAGTTCTTC. Its translation: CASSFLRSSYNEQFF.